The sequence of this TCR beta chain was determined in a study of cytomegalovirus exposure and HLA in healthy donors. Study-wide results and limits: 15,000 to 20,000 TCR beta sequences were associated with HLA alleles at 0.05 false discovery rate in a later analysis. It was reported that the classifier diagnosed cytomegalovirus status with high specificity and sensitivity in both the original and validation cohorts. Later findings reportedly placed an Asian-associated ancestry cluster below the approximately 670-donor mean for N-insertions.

The donors gave bone marrow, and they were healthy. The primer mix had 60 Vbeta and 13 Jbeta primers. TCRdb keeps only in-frame clones here, not all; method: immunoSEQ multiplex PCR. This table has about 130,000 clones, around 80% appearing once. Comments on this clone: Antigen unknown.

The receptor was isolated from a man aged 40-49 years in good health and CMV-seropositive. Sample: PBMCs.

CDR3 loop: CASSQSVSEQYF. The CDR3 DNA is TGTGCCAGCAGCCAATCTGTGTCCGAGCAGTACTTC. This sequence joins TRBV14 and TRBJ2-7; no reliable D call. V was pared by 2 bases and J by 6 bases, with 8 bases between. Germline CDR1 reads SGHDN; CDR2 reads FVKESK. The length of the CDR3 is 12 residues.